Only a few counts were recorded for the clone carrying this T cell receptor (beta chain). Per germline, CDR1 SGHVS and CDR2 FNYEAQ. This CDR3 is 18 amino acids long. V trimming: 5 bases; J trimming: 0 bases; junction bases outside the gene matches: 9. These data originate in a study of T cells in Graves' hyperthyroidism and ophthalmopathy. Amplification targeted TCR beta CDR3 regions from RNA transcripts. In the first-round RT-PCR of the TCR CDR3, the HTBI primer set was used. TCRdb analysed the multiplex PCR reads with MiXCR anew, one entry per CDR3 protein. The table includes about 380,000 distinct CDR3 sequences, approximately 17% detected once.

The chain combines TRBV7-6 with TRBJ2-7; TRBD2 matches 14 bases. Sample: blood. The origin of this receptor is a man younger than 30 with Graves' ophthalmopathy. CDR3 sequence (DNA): TGTGCCAGCAGCCAAGAGGGACTAGCGGGGGAGAGCTCCTACGAGCAGTACTTC. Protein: CASSQEGLAGESSYEQYF.